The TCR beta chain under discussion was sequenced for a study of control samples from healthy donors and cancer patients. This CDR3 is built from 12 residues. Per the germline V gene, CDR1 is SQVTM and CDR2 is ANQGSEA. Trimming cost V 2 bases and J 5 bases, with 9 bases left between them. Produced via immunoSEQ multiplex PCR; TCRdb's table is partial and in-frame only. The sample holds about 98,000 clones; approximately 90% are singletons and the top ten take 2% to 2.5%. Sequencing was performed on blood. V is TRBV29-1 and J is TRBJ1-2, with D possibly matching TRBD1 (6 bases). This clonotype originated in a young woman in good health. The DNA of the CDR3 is TGCAGCGTTGAAAACAGGGATTATGGCTACACCTTC. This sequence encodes CSVENRDYGYTF. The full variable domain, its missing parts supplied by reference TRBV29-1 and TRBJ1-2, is SAVISQKPSRDICQRGTSLTIQCQVDSQVTMMFWYRQQPGQSLTLIATANQGSEATYESGFVIDKFPISRPNLTFSTLTVSNMSPEDSSIYLCSVENRDYGYTFGSGTRLTVV.